These 12 T cell receptor beta chains were sequenced from one sample in a study of human T cells and chemical hapten exposure (dated by TCRdb to about 2021). The receptor library was made with RACE. Sequencing used a NextSeq 500. TCRdb reprocessing: public reads trimmed at Q25 with fastp, clones called with MiXCR, in-frame beta chains kept. Each CDR3 protein gets just one entry, which takes the most common genes and DNA from the rows behind it. Present in this sample are approximately 34,000 distinct CDR3 sequences, 4.5% to 5.5% of which were seen just once. About 13% of the sample lies in the top ten. Read against the paper, the sample's time point label means: healthy volunteer bleed at 6 weeks. Unfractionated whole blood was collected in Tempus Blood RNA tubes, and total RNA was extracted from that blood. The sample consisted of whole blood. Source of these receptors: a human donor in good health. Some clones in this sample may be carry-over from other donors' samples.

V gene TRBV4-2 combines with J gene TRBJ1-1; D might be TRBD1 (5 bases). Trimming left V 5 bases short and J 0 bases short, with 7 bases between. This CDR3 has 13 residues. From germline, CDR1 is LGHNA and CDR2 YNFKEQ. In nucleotides, the CDR3 is TGTGCCAGCAGCATGACAGTGAACACTGAAGCTTTCTTT. Protein product: CASSMTVNTEAFF.

This clonotype was counted at least ten times. The V and J genes are TRBV4-3 and TRBJ1-5; 7 bases are shared with TRBD1. Trimming removed 0 bases from V and 11 bases from J; junction bases left unmatched: 10. CDR3 size: 15 residues. The V gene's germline CDR1 is LGHNA and CDR2 YSLEER. The CDR3 is CASSQDRAATGAQHF. The CDR3 DNA reads as TGCGCCAGCAGCCAAGATAGGGCAGCCACAGGGGCCCAGCATTTT.

This clonotype was seen repeatedly, ten times or more. J is TRBJ1-2 and V is TRBV28; the D gene is possibly TRBD1 (5 bases). This CDR3 is built from 14 residues. V lost 1 base to trimming and J lost 4 bases, with 10 bases between them. The germline V gene encodes CDR1 MDHEN and CDR2 SYDVKM. The CDR3 sequence is CASSLLTGTYGYTF. As DNA, the CDR3 is TGTGCCAGCAGTTTATTGACGGGGACCTATGGCTACACCTTC.

The J gene is TRBJ1-2, the V gene TRBV20-1; perhaps TRBD1 as D (6 bases). Trimming removed 6 bases at V and 7 bases at J, with 21 bases between. The CDR3 runs to 14 residues. Germline V gives CDR1 DFQATT, CDR2 SNEGSKA (reference sequence). The CDR3 DNA follows: TGCAGTGCCCCCAGCTTCGACAGGCGTGTTGGCTACACCTTC. Amino acid sequence: CSAPSFDRRVGYTF.

This clonotype has only a few counts. The genes are TRBV20-1 and TRBJ2-3, with 8 bases lining up with TRBD2. CDR3 length: 15 residues. Germline V gene lookup returns CDR1 DFQATT and CDR2 SNEGSKA (reference sequence). The trim removed 3 bases at V and 4 bases at J, leaving 9 bases unmatched. In DNA, the CDR3 is TGCAGTGCTAGTCCGGGGGGGCCTGTCGCAGATACGCAGTATTTT. This translates into CSASPGGPVADTQYF.

This clonotype was counted ten times or more. The CDR3: CASRRSSGANVLTF. CDR3 in DNA: TGTGCCAGCAGGCGAAGCTCTGGGGCCAACGTCCTGACTTTC. V usage is TRBV27 and J usage is TRBJ2-6; D not certain. Looked up from germline, CDR1 is MNHEY and CDR2 is SMNVEV (reference sequence). The length of the CDR3 is 14 residues. The V end was cut by 6 bases, the J end by 0 bases, with 6 bases between.

Comments on this clonotype: Since no conserved phenylalanine or tryptophan closes the CDR3, a read error is the likely cause. This chain links TRBV7-2 with TRBJ2-3; 8 bases match TRBD1. Germline CDR1 SGHTA, CDR2 FQGNSA. This CDR3 contains 15 residues. The V gene end was trimmed by 3 bases and the J gene end by 0 bases; junction bases not matched to a gene: 2. CDR3 nucleotides: TGTGCCAGCAGCTTCGACAGGGGCAGCACAGATACGCAGTATATT. Its protein product is CASSFDRGSTDTQYI.

As concerns this clonotype: One end of the junction does not line up with germline, which may come from a read error. J is TRBJ2-2 and V is TRBV11-2; perhaps D is TRBD1 or TRBD2 (5 bases each). The CDR3 extends over 16 amino acids. Germline CDR1 SGHAT, CDR2 FQNNGV. CDR3 bases: TGTGCCAGCAGCTTAGCCGGGACCACGAACACCGAGGAGCTGTTTTTT. This translates into CASSLAGTTNTEELFF.

There are many counts of this clonotype. J is TRBJ2-5 and V is TRBV18; no clear D gene. CDR1 is KGHSH, CDR2 LQKENI, per germline. This CDR3 region has 13 residues. V was trimmed by 5 bases and J by 1 base, leaving 8 bases between them. Written as DNA, the CDR3 is TGTGCCAGCTCATCAGCGATCCAAGAGACCCAGTACTTC. This gives the protein CASSSAIQETQYF. Filled out from reference TRBV18 and TRBJ2-5, the complete variable domain reads NAGVMQNPRHLVRRRGQEARLRCSPMKGHSHVYWYRQLPEEGLKFMVYLQKENIIDESGMPKERFSAEFPKEGPSILRIQQVVRGDSAAYFCASSSAIQETQYFGPGTRLLVL.

DNA for the CDR3: TGTGCCAGCAAGATGGGACAGCAAGAGACCCAGTACTTC. Amino acid sequence: CASKMGQQETQYF. The chain joins TRBV2 to TRBJ2-5; 7 positions match TRBD1. CDR1 and CDR2 (germline): SNHLY, FYNNEI. This CDR3 contains 13 residues. V lost 7 bases and J lost 2; bases outside the gene matches: 4.

The CDR3 coding sequence is TGCACCAGCAGCCAAGTCCGGATACAGGGGACCCCTCCTGCTTATAATTCACCCCTCCACTTT. This encodes CTSSQVRIQGTPPAYNSPLHF. The chain has TRBV1 and TRBJ1-6; the table gives TRBD1 as D, unverified against the DNA. TRBV1 corresponds to a pseudogene. The CDR3 runs 21 residues.

Ten or more counts support this clonotype. As DNA, the CDR3 is TGTGCCAGCAGATCCCGGGCCAGGGGGAAGTCCTACGAGCAGTACTTC. Translation: CASRSRARGKSYEQYF. The V call is TRBV28, the J call TRBJ2-7, with TRBD1 matching 7 bases. Germline-derived CDR1 and CDR2 are MDHEN and SYDVKM. J lost 1 base, V lost 6 bases, and 12 bases had no gene match. This CDR3 spans 16 amino acids.